The next 5 T cell receptor beta chains were all read from a single sample in a study of Graves' ophthalmopathy and Graves' hyperthyroidism. TCR beta CDR3 regions were amplified from RNA transcripts. In the first round, RT-PCR was carried out with HTBI primers, and a multiplex PCR formed the second round. TCRdb re-called the multiplex PCR reads through MiXCR, storing one row per CDR3 protein. The data hold over a million distinct CDR3 sequences, with 35% to 40% observed a single time. What was sequenced was peripheral blood or thyroid tissue (not recorded which). The receptors come from an adult man with Graves' hyperthyroidism.

Turning to this clonotype: This may be a read error: a much more frequent sequence differs by one nucleotide. V is TRBV2 and J is TRBJ2-7, with 9 bases matching TRBD2. CDR3 length equals 14 residues. In germline, CDR1 is SNHLY, CDR2 FYNNEI. Trimming removed 6 bases from V and 0 bases from J; junction bases left unmatched: 3. The CDR3 DNA follows: TGTGCCAGCAGATGGACTAGCGACTCCTACGAGCAGTACTTC. This gives the protein CASRWTSDSYEQYF.

The chain recombines TRBV5-6 with TRBJ2-7; D perhaps matches TRBD2 (6 bases). The CDR3 is 16 residues long. CDR1 is SGHDT and CDR2 is YYEEEE in the germline V gene. With 2 bases removed from V and 2 bases from J, the gap between germline ends came to 17 bases. CDR3 sequence: CASSFREASGTYEQYF. The CDR3 region has the DNA TGTGCCAGCAGCTTTAGGGAGGCATCTGGGACCTACGAGCAGTACTTC.

The chain recombines TRBV6-2 or TRBV6-3 with TRBJ2-7; D gene ambiguous. This CDR3 region has 11 residues. From germline, CDR1 is MNHEY and CDR2 SVGEGT. V gave up 7 bases and J gave up 5 bases, with 9 bases separating them. The CDR3 spells CASMDPNEQYF. The DNA of the CDR3 is TGTGCCAGCATGGACCCGAACGAGCAGTACTTC.

Turning to this clonotype: A junction boundary mismatches the germline segment, possibly from a read error. The genes are TRBV7-7 and TRBJ2-7, with 13 bases matching TRBD2. CDR1 and CDR2 (germline): SSHAT, FNYEAQ (reference sequence). This CDR3 is built from 15 residues. Written as DNA, the CDR3 is TGTGCTAGCAGCCGTACTAGCGGGAGGGACGTCGAGCAGTACTTC. It yields the protein CASSRTSGRDVEQYF.

The rearrangement links TRBV7-8 to TRBJ2-7, with 11 positions matching TRBD1. CDR1 is SGHVS, CDR2 FQNEAQ, per germline. This CDR3 contains 16 residues. V lost 4 bases to trimming and J lost 4 bases; unmatched junction nucleotides: 9. The CDR3 sequence is CASSYPEDRGRYEQYF. Here the CDR3 DNA reads TGTGCCAGCAGCTATCCTGAGGACAGGGGGCGTTACGAGCAGTACTTC.